This section outlines one T cell receptor beta chain sequence together with its context. The antigen remains undetermined. V was clipped by 3 bases and J by 5 bases; unmatched bases: 6. CDR1 SGHTA and CDR2 FQGNSA come from the germline V gene. The CDR3 is made up of 16 amino acids. This entry comes from a study of cytomegalovirus exposure and HLA in healthy donors. 60 Vbeta and 13 Jbeta primers were used in PCR. The repertoire was sequenced with immunoSEQ multiplex PCR; TCRdb's copy has only in-frame clones and lacks some. The sample comprises 85,000 to 95,000 clones, 60% to 70% of which are singletons, and around 6.6% rests with the top ten. Findings and caveats of the study: Rates of TCR association differed by HLA locus in a later analysis, with DRB1 highest and HLA-C lowest. Data from an earlier analysis indicated that most TCR beta V segments were productive either about 87% or about 30% of the time. Most subjects' HLA-A and HLA-B alleles were reportedly predicted from TCR beta sequences.

Input material: PBMCs. This chain connects TRBV7-2 to TRBJ2-7, with TRBD2 identical over 14 bases. The receptor's source is a woman under 40 in good health and CMV-seronegative. The CDR3 region has the DNA TGTGCCAGCAGCTTCCCCCCGGGACTAGCGGGAGACGAGCAGTACTTC. Its translation is CASSFPPGLAGDEQYF.